The 7 T cell receptor beta chains listed next were all sequenced from one sample in a study of blood T cells in healthy people across ages. Using a J-beta primer mix together with a sample-barcoded 5' primer, a second PCR was run for roughly 6 to 11 cycles. TCRdb itself ran the 5' RACE reads through MiXCR, one entry per CDR3 protein. Here the sample spans about 730,000 distinct CDR3 sequences, 35% to 45% being singletons. The sample taken for sequencing was blood. These receptors were collected from a woman aged 55-69 years in good health.

For this clonotype: A junction end diverges from the germline sequence, so it may reflect a read error. The V gene is TRBV4-3, the J gene TRBJ2-3; no definite D call. The CDR3 runs 13 residues. Germline assignment: CDR1 LGHNA and CDR2 YSLEER. The CDR3 here is CASSPTSRDTQYF. The CDR3 DNA follows: TGCGCCAGCAGCCCTACCAGCAGAGATACGCAGTATTTT.

The V and J genes are TRBV13 and TRBJ1-2; maybe TRBD1 (6 bases). V lost 5 bases and J 8 bases, leaving 21 bases between the germline ends. Germline V gives CDR1 PRHDT, CDR2 FYEKMQ (reference sequence). The CDR3 length is 15 residues. This CDR3 is CASSPRGRVRGGYTF. The CDR3 nucleotides are TGTGCCAGCAGCCCCAGGGGCAGGGTGCGCGGCGGCTACACCTTC.

This chain joins TRBV28 and TRBJ2-4; no clear D. The end of the DNA aligns better with TRBJ2-5, so the J call may be wrong. The CDR3 is made up of 14 amino acids. CDR1 is MDHEN and CDR2 is SYDVKM in the germline V gene. The CDR3 reads CASSHPSGQETQYF. The CDR3 coding sequence is TGTGCCAGCAGTCACCCCTCCGGGCAGGAGACCCAGTACTTC.

In its sample, this clonotype was seen a few times. This sequence joins TRBV12-3 or TRBV12-4 and TRBJ2-3; 10 nucleotides align to TRBD1. J lost 2 bases, V lost 7 bases, and 6 bases had no gene match. The CDR3 has 15 residues. CDR3 sequence: CASNMGQGITDTQYF. For the CDR3, the DNA is TGTGCCAGCAACATGGGACAGGGGATCACAGATACGCAGTATTTT.

The rearrangement uses TRBV6-2 or TRBV6-3 and TRBJ2-1; 9 bases match TRBD2. The V segment lost 7 bases and the J segment 0 bases; nucleotides outside the gene matches: 4. The CDR3 is 15 amino acids. Germline loops: CDR1 MNHEY, CDR2 SVGEGT. Here the CDR3 DNA reads TGTGCCAGCATTCATAGCGGGAGCTCCTACAATGAGCAGTTCTTC. Encoded protein: CASIHSGSSYNEQFF.

The chain is built from TRBV5-1 and TRBJ2-4; the match to TRBD1 covers 7 bases. The DNA end lines up better with TRBJ2-7; the J call may be wrong. Germline V gives CDR1 SGHRS, CDR2 YFSETQ. The CDR3 contains 14 residues. In DNA, the CDR3 is TGCGCCAGCAGCTTGCAACAGGGGATCAACGAGCAGTACTTC. Translating gives CASSLQQGINEQYF.

The rearrangement joins TRBV20-1 to TRBJ2-7, with D tentatively TRBD1 or TRBD2 (6 bases each). Germline values: CDR1 DFQATT, CDR2 SNEGSKA (reference sequence). Between the trimmed V and J ends, which lost 7 bases and 0 bases, there was a span of 7 bases. The CDR3 is made up of 11 amino acids. The CDR3 here is CSGGASYEQYF. CDR3 bases: TGCAGTGGGGGGGCCTCCTACGAGCAGTACTTC.